What follows describes a single TCR beta chain. As yet, its antigen is unknown. The CDR3 end falls 3 residues outside the read, so it is completed with the germline J gene. This table comes from immunoSEQ multiplex PCR, and its TCRdb copy is limited to in-frame clones, with some not included. The sample's table shows roughly 40,000 clones. This specimen belongs to a study of T cells in women clearing cervical HPV infection. At the level of the study: Cases were women with histologically confirmed HPV16-related CIN3 or worse, including a couple of invasive cancers.

CDR1 SNHLY and CDR2 FYNNEI come from the germline V gene. V shed 5 bases and J shed 4 bases, with 13 bases lying between them. The CDR3 has 14 amino acids. Study results and limitations: Each sample's T-cell count was unknown, possibly confounding richness. Effector/memory and HPV-specific T cells were not isolated, and association timing is unknown. TRBV6-7 relative abundance averaged about 0.11% in cases and more than 0.15% in controls.

Sequenced input: blood buffy coat. The source of this sequence is a woman between 18 and 70 years old with a cervical HPV16 infection that either progressed to CIN3+ or cleared (not recorded which). This sequence joins TRBV2 and TRBJ2-3; TRBD1 is a possible D gene (6 bases). CDR3 loop: CASSPTGFADTQYF. The sequenced part of the CDR3 DNA is TGTGCCAGCAGTCCCACAGGGTTCGCAGATACG.